Included here is one TCR beta chain sequence, with context. Antigen specificity is unknown. Only in-frame clones appear in the TCRdb table, and some are missing; sequencing was by immunoSEQ multiplex PCR. Altogether some 110,000 clones are present, 90% being singletons, with the ten largest covering roughly 0.2%. The entry originates in a study of graft-versus-host responses after intestinal transplantation. Study in general: Recipients uniformly received anti-thymocyte globulin induction, followed by tacrolimus and steroids for two to four years.

Study observations and caveats: Recipient-marrow GvH clones were detected, some having first appeared in ileum or blood.

The germline V gene has CDR1 MNHNY and CDR2 SVGAGI (reference sequence). The CDR3 extends over 12 amino acids. The sequences come from unstimulated CD4+ T cells sorted from spleen or lymph node cells, collected before intestinal transplant. The chain combines TRBV6-6 with TRBJ2-5; D gene uncertain. The end of the DNA fits TRBJ2-7 better, so the J call may be wrong. This TCR was sampled from a human donor who received an intestinal transplant. CDR3 DNA sequence: TGTGCCAGCAGTCCGAGCTCCTACGAGCAGTACTTC. Translating gives CASSPSSYEQYF.